The clone carrying this T cell receptor (beta chain) was recorded many times. The sample originates from a study of response to subunit inactivated influenza vaccine. Trimming pared 1 base from V and 5 bases from J, leaving 8 bases between. Germline loops: CDR1 MNHEY, CDR2 SVGEGT. There are 13 residues in the CDR3. TCRdb itself ran the RT-PCR reads through MiXCR, one entry per CDR3 protein. This table has about 530,000 distinct CDR3 sequences, over 10% appearing once. This chain uses TRBV6-2 or TRBV6-3 with TRBJ1-1, with unresolved D. The sequencing used PBMCs from blood, collected around seven weeks after vaccination. The sequence was obtained from a man aged 45-65 years who received an inactivated influenza vaccine. The CDR3 DNA is TGTGCCAGCAGTTACTTTCGTGGTACTGAAGCTTTCTTT. It is translated as CASSYFRGTEAFF.